The 10 T cell receptor beta chains presented below share a single source sample, sequenced in a study of cytomegalovirus exposure and HLA in healthy donors. PCR primers comprised 60 Vbeta and 13 Jbeta primers. Sequenced by immunoSEQ multiplex PCR; TCRdb stores in-frame clones only, minus some. The data show 140,000 to 150,000 clones, with 65% to 80% seen just once and 3.5% to 5% held by the top ten. Sequencing was performed on PBMCs. The source of these receptors is a male donor in good health and CMV-seronegative.

On this clone: Compared with germline, one end of the junction differs, possibly owing to a read error. V usage is TRBV7-7 and J usage is TRBJ2-2; 8 nucleotides line up with TRBD2. The length of the CDR3 is 16 residues. CDR1 is SSHAT and CDR2 is FNYEAQ in the germline V gene (reference sequence). For the CDR3, the DNA is TGTGCTAGCAGCCCCACGGGGGGGATAGACACCGGGGAGCTGTTTTTT. Protein sequence: CASSPTGGIDTGELFF.

This chain uses TRBV18 with TRBJ1-5; D not certain. Germline-derived CDR1 and CDR2 are KGHSH and LQKENI. V was shortened by 3 bases and J by 4 bases, with 4 bases between the two germline ends. The CDR3 sequence is 12 residues long. CDR3 bases: TGTGCCAGCTCACCCCCAAATCAGCCCCAGCATTTT. It is translated as CASSPPNQPQHF.

The genes are TRBV9 and TRBJ2-5; TRBD2 might be the D (6 bases). This CDR3 comprises 13 residues. The germline V gene encodes CDR1 SGDLS and CDR2 YYNGEE. Trimming stripped 0 bases from V and 5 bases from J, with 8 bases between. The CDR3 protein is CASSVVGGETQYF. The CDR3, as DNA: TGTGCCAGCAGCGTAGTGGGGGGTGAGACCCAGTACTTC.

This clone was seen once. The V call is TRBV18, the J call TRBJ2-7, with 7 bases matching TRBD2. V shed 1 base, J shed 12 bases, and the junction held 15 bases outside the gene matches. Germline CDR1 KGHSH, CDR2 LQKENI. The CDR3 loop spans 15 amino acids. The CDR3, as DNA: TGTGCCAGCTCACCACGTGCGGGAGTCGGCCGGGGGTGGTACTTC. Encoded protein: CASSPRAGVGRGWYF.

The chain recombines TRBV7-3 with TRBJ2-5, with D possibly matching TRBD2 (6 bases). This CDR3 region has 13 residues. Germline loops: CDR1 SGHTA, CDR2 FQGTGA. Trimming shortened V by 3 bases and J by 3 bases, and 8 bases separated the two germline ends. CDR3 in amino acids: CASSFGGKETQYF. In DNA, the CDR3 is TGTGCCAGCAGCTTCGGGGGAAAAGAGACCCAGTACTTC. The full variable domain, completed using reference TRBV7-3 and TRBJ2-5, is GAGVSQTPSNKVTEKGKYVELRCDPISGHTALYWYRQSLGQGPEFLIYFQGTGAADDSGLPNDRFFAVRPEGSVSTLKIQRTERGDSAVYLCASSFGGKETQYFGPGTRLLVL.

V gene TRBV7-9 combines with J gene TRBJ1-6; D ambiguous. The CDR3 runs 14 residues. The V gene's germline CDR1 is SEHNR and CDR2 FQNEAQ (reference sequence). V gave up 3 bases and J gave up 7 bases, with 10 bases separating them. The CDR3 is CASSLDLQNSPLHF. The CDR3 nucleotides are TGTGCCAGCAGCTTGGACTTACAGAATTCACCCCTCCACTTT.

The rearrangement links TRBV7-6 to TRBJ1-4, with TRBD1 matching 7 bases. V was pared by 3 bases and J by 7 bases, with 17 bases of the junction left unmatched. Germline lookup yields CDR1 SGHVS and CDR2 FNYEAQ. The CDR3 contains 18 residues. The CDR3 sequence: CASSLGPQVTGSAEKLFF. The CDR3 nucleotides read TGTGCCAGCAGCTTGGGGCCCCAAGTGACAGGGTCGGCTGAAAAACTGTTTTTT.

The V gene is TRBV18, the J gene TRBJ2-3; 7 nucleotides align to TRBD2. Germline CDR1 and CDR2: KGHSH and LQKENI. This CDR3 contains 15 residues. Trimming removed 3 bases from V and 2 bases from J; junction bases left unmatched: 5. The CDR3 here is CASSPVGGNTDTQYF. DNA for the CDR3: TGTGCCAGCTCACCCGTGGGGGGGAACACAGATACGCAGTATTTT. Using reference TRBV18 and TRBJ2-3 for the parts outside the CDR3, the full variable domain is NAGVMQNPRHLVRRRGQEARLRCSPMKGHSHVYWYRQLPEEGLKFMVYLQKENIIDESGMPKERFSAEFPKEGPSILRIQQVVRGDSAAYFCASSPVGGNTDTQYFGPGTRLTVL.

This clone was found a few times. This chain links TRBV18 with TRBJ1-2; 7 bases line up with TRBD1. J was trimmed by 2 bases and V by 3 bases; bases with no gene match: 3. Germline lookup yields CDR1 KGHSH and CDR2 LQKENI. This CDR3 spans 14 amino acids. The CDR3: CASSPGTDNYGYTF. As DNA, the CDR3 is TGTGCCAGCTCACCCGGGACAGACAACTATGGCTACACCTTC. Full variable domain (rest looked up from reference TRBV18 and TRBJ1-2): NAGVMQNPRHLVRRRGQEARLRCSPMKGHSHVYWYRQLPEEGLKFMVYLQKENIIDESGMPKERFSAEFPKEGPSILRIQQVVRGDSAAYFCASSPGTDNYGYTFGSGTRLTVV.

The V call is TRBV4-3, the J call TRBJ2-5; D may be TRBD2 (5 bases). This CDR3 is built from 15 residues. Trimming left V 0 bases short and J 5 bases short, with 13 bases between. Germline values: CDR1 LGHNA, CDR2 YSLEER. Written as DNA, the CDR3 is TGCGCCAGCAGCCAAGATAGAGGCGGGTGGGAGACCCAGTACTTC. Its translation: CASSQDRGGWETQYF.